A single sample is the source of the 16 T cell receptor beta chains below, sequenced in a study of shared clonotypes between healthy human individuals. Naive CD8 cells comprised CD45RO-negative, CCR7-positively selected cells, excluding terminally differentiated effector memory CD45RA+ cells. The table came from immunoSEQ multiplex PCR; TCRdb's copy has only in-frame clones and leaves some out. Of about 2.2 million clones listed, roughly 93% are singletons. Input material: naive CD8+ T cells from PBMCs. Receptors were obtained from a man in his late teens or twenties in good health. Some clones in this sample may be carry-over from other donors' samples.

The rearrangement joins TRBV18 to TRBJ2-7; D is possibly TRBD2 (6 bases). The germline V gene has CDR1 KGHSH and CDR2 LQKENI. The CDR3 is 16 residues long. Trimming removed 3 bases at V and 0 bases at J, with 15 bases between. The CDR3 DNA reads TGTGCCAGCTCACCGAAGCCGGGCGGGAACTCCTACGAGCAGTACTTC. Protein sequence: CASSPKPGGNSYEQYF.

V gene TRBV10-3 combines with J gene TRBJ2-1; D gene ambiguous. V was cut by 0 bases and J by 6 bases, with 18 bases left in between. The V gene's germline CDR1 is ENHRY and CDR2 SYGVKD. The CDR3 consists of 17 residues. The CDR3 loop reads CAISESATPGLLNEQFF. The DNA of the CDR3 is TGTGCCATCAGTGAGTCGGCGACTCCGGGCCTCCTCAATGAGCAGTTCTTC.

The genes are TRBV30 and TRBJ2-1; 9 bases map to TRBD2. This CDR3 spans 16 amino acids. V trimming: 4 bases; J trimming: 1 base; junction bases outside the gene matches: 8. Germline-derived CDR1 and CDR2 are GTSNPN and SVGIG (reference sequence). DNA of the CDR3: TGTGCCTGGAATGGGAGGCGGGAGGGGTCCTACAATGAGCAGTTCTTC. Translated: CAWNGRREGSYNEQFF.

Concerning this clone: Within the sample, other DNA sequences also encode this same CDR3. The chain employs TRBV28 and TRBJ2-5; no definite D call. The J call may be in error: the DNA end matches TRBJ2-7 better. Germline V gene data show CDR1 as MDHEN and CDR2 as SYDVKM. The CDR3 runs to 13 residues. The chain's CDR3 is CASSFAGAYEQYF. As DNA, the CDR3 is TGTGCCAGCAGTTTTGCAGGTGCCTACGAGCAGTACTTC.

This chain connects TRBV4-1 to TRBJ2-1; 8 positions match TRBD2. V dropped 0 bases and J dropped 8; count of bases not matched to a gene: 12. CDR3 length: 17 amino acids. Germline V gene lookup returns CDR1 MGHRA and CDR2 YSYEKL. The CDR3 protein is CASSQEGTLSGSYEQFF. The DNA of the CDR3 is TGCGCCAGCAGCCAAGAAGGGACGCTGAGCGGGAGCTATGAGCAGTTCTTC.

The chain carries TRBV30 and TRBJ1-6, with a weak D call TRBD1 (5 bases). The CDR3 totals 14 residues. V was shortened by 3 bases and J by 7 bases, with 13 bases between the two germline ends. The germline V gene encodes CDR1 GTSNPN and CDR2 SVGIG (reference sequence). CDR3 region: CAWSGDGLNSPLHF. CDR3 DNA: TGTGCCTGGAGCGGGGACGGATTAAATTCACCCCTCCACTTT.

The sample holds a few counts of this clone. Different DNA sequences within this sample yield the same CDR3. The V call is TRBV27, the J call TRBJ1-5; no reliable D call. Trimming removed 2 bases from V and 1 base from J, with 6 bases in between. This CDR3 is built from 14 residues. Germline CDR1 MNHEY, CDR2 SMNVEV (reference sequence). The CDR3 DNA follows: TGTGCCAGCAGTTTACGGCAGAGCAATCAGCCCCAGCATTTT. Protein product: CASSLRQSNQPQHF.

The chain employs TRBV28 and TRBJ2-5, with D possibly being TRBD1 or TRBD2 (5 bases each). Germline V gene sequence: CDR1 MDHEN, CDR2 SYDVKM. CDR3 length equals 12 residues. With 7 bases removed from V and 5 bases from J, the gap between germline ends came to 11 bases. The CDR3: CASTRWGETQYF. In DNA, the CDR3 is TGTGCCAGCACGCGTTGGGGGGAGACCCAGTACTTC.

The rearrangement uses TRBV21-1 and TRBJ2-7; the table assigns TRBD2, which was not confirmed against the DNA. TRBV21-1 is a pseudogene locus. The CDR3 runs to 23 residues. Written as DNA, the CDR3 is TGTGCCAGCAGCACCTATCATAGCGGGAGACCTAATTTGATTAATCTCCGAAGTAACGAGCAGTACTTC. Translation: CASSTYHSGRPNLINLRSNEQYF.

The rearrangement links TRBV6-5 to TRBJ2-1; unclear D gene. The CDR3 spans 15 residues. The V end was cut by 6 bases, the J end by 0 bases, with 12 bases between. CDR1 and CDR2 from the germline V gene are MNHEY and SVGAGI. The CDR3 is CASRESRSSYNEQFF. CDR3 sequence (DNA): TGTGCCAGCAGAGAAAGCAGGAGCTCCTACAATGAGCAGTTCTTC.

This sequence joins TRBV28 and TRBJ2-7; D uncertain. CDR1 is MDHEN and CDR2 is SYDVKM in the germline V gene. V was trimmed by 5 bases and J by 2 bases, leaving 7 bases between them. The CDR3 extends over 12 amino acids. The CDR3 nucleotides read TGTGCCAGCAGTGACGGAGCCTACGAGCAGTACTTC. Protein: CASSDGAYEQYF.

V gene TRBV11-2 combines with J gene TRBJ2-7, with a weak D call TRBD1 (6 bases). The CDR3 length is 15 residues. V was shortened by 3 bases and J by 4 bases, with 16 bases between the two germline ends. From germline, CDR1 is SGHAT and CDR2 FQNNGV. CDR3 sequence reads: CASSFPGRGTYEQYF. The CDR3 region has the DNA TGTGCCAGCAGCTTTCCGGGCAGGGGAACTTACGAGCAGTACTTC.

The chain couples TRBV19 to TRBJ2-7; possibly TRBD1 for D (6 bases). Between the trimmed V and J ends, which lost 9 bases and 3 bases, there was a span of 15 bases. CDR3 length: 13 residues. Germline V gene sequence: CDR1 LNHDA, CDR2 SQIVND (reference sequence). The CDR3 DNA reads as TGTGCCAGCTCAGTCGAGGGGGTCTACGAGCAGTACTTC. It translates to CASSVEGVYEQYF.

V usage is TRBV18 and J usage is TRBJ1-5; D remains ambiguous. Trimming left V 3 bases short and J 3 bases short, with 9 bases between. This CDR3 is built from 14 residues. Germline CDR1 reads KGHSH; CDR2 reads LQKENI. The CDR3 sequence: CASSPRSPNQPQHF. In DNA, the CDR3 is TGTGCCAGCTCACCCCGATCCCCCAATCAGCCCCAGCATTTT. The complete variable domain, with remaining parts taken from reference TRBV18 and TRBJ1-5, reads NAGVMQNPRHLVRRRGQEARLRCSPMKGHSHVYWYRQLPEEGLKFMVYLQKENIIDESGMPKERFSAEFPKEGPSILRIQQVVRGDSAAYFCASSPRSPNQPQHFGDGTRLSIL.

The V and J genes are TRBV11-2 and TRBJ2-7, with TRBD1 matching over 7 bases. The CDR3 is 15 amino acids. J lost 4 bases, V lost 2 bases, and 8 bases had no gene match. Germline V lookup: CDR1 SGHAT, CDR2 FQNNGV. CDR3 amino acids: CASSLLTGQWYEQYF. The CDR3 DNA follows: TGTGCCAGCAGCTTATTGACAGGGCAATGGTACGAGCAGTACTTC.

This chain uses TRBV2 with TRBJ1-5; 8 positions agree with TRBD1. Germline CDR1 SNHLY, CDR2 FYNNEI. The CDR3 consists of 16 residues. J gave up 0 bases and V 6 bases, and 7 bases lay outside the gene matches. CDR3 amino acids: CASSRGQENSNQPQHF. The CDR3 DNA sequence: TGTGCCAGCAGCAGGGGACAGGAGAATAGCAATCAGCCCCAGCATTTT.